This T cell receptor (beta chain) was sequenced in a study of T cell responses to AZD1222 COVID-19 vaccine (dated by TCRdb to 2020 to 2022). In the study overall: TCR sequencing was performed for about 250 trial participants, of whom about 200 were given two doses of AZD1222 and roughly 25 were given two doses of MenACWY control vaccine. Trial participants were enrolled into age subgroups of 18-55, 56-69 and 70-plus years, which contained about 150, 28 and 57 TCR-sequenced participants, respectively.

The CDR3 has 14 amino acids, counting the end cysteine and phenylalanine. The sequence is cut down to CDR3 DNA, 42 bases in frame from base 1. Trimming takes 5 bases off V and 4 bases off J; junction bases not matched to a gene: 6. The germline V gene specifies MNHEY as CDR1 and SVGAGI as CDR2. The time point label for this specimen denotes: about 28 days (+/-7) after the second vaccine dose. Because spike-specific TCR depth and breadth did not differ between the two schedules, AZD1222 recipients who got a second dose at roughly 4 weeks were pooled with those who got a second dose at roughly 12 weeks. The vaccinee samples were drawn from two UK trials, COV001 and COV002, one of which was a single-blind randomized controlled phase 2/3 trial testing AZD1222 (ChAdOx1 nCoV-19) in healthy adults. Trial participant PBMC samples were collected at day 0 and day 28 after the second dose for TCRbeta chain sequencing.

The study at large found these results: Reportedly, close to half of the unique spike-specific TCRs recognized epitopes lying outside the regions that are mutated in the B.1.351 and B.1.1.7 variants. Participants were mostly white British, with more females than males. The authors suggested clonal diversity may have been underestimated. Only a handful of AZD1222 recipients were SARS-CoV-2 seropositive at baseline, limiting conclusions about previously exposed vaccinees. In the small 56-69-year group, the increase in depth fell short of significance, most likely because of low power. Because no day 14 peak-response samples were available, repertoires were characterized only after the peak T cell response. The whole spike protein was spanned by vaccine-associated CD4 TCRs, and dominant responses were seen in regions 160-218 and 743-854. After two AZD1222 doses, spike-specific TCR breadth and depth were significantly higher than at day 0 and than in MenACWY recipients.

Concerning this clone: What antigen it recognizes has not been identified. Per-base quality was not reported, and no clone a single base away is much larger than it.

The CDR3 regions of human TCRbeta chains were subjected to immunosequencing. In the original analysis: Repertoire TCRs were matched against a reference library of SARS-CoV-2-specific TCRs generated with the MIRA antigen-specificity platform. Breadth meant the fraction of unique TCRs that were SARS-CoV-2-associated, whereas depth meant the fraction of total T cells that were SARS-CoV-2-associated. Each spike-specific TCR was assigned to its reactive spike region and to a CD4 or CD8 class using the MIRA data. Log10-transformed breadth and depth values were compared by one-way ANOVA with Sidak's multiple comparisons tests. This is the immuneACCESS table as TCRdb keeps it, with only in-frame sequences that have V and J called. A part of the clones is gone; compared with another copy, unresolved V genes explain less than half, and the rest is unexplained. The V and J calls and the clone size are those of that table, but D and trimming were determined from the DNA. Here the sample has 100,000 to 140,000 clones; over 80% occur a single time. The ten biggest clones cover about 6.6% of the sample.

This sample comprised peripheral blood, obtained 28 days after the second AZD1222 dose. The sequence is built from TRBV6-5 and TRBJ1-1, with 8 middle bases fitting TRBD1. This TCR came from an adult who received the AZD1222 COVID-19 vaccine. The DNA is as follows: TGTGCCAGCAGTCGCAGCACAGGGGGCACTGAAGCTTTCTTT. This is translated as CASSRSTGGTEAFF.